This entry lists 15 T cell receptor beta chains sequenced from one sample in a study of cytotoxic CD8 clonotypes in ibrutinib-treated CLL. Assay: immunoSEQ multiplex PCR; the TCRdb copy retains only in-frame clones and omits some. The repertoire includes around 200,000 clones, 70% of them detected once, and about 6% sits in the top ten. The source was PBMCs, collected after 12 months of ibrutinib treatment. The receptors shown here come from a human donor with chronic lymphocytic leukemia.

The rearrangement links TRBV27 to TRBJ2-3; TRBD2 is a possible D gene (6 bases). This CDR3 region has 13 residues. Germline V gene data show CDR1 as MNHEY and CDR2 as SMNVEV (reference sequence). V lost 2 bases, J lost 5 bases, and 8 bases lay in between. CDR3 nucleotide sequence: TGTGCCAGCAGTTTAGACGGGAGAGATACGCAGTATTTT. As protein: CASSLDGRDTQYF.

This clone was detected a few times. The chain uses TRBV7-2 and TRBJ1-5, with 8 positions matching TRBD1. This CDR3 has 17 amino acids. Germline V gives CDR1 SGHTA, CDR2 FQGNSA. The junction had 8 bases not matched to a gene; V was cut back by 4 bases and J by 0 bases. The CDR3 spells CASSSGTGPYSNQPQHF. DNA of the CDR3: TGTGCCAGCAGCTCCGGGACAGGTCCCTATAGCAATCAGCCCCAGCATTTT.

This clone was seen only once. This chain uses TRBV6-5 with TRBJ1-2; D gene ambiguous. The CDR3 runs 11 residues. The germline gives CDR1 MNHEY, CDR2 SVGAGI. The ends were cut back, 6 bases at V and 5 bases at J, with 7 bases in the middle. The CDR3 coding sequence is TGTGCCAGCAGACGGGGATATGGCTACACCTTC. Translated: CASRRGYGYTF.

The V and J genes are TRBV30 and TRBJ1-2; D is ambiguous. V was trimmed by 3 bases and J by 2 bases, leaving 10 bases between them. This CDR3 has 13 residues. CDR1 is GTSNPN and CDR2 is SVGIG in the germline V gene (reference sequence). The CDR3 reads CAWRAAGNYGYTF. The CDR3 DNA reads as TGTGCCTGGAGGGCTGCCGGGAACTATGGCTACACCTTC.

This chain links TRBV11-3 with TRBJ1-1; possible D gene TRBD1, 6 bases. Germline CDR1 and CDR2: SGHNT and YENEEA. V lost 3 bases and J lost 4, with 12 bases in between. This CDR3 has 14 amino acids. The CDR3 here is CASSFRGTGTEAFF. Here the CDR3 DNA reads TGTGCCAGCAGCTTCAGGGGTACAGGCACTGAAGCTTTCTTT.

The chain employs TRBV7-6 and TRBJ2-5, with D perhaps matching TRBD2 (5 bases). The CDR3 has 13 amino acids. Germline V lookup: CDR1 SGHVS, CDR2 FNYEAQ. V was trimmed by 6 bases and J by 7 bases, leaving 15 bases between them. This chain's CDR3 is CASRPETEGTQYF. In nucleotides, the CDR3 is TGTGCCAGCAGGCCGGAGACCGAGGGGACCCAGTACTTC. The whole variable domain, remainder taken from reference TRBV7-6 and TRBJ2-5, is GAGVSQSPRYKVTKRGQDVALRCDPISGHVSLYWYRQALGQGPEFLTYFNYEAQQDKSGLPNDRFSAERPEGSISTLTIQRTEQRDSAMYRCASRPETEGTQYFGPGTRLLVL.

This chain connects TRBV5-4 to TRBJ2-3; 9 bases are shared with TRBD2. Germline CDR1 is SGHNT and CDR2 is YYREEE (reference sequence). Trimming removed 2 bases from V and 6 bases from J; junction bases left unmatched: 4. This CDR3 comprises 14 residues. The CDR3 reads CASSFSGSWDTQYF. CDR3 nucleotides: TGTGCCAGCAGCTTTAGCGGGAGCTGGGATACGCAGTATTTT.

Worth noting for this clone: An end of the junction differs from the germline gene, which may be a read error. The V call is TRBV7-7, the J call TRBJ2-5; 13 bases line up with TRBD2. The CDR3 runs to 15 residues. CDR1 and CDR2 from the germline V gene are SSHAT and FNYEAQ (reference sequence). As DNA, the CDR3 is TGTGCTAGCAGCTTGGGGACTAGCGGGAAGGAGACCCAGTACTTC. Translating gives CASSLGTSGKETQYF.

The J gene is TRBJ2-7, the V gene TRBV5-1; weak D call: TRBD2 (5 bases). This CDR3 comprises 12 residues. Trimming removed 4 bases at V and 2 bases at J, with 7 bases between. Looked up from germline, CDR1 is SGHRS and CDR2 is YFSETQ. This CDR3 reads CASSSGPYEQYF. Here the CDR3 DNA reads TGCGCCAGCAGCAGCGGACCCTACGAGCAGTACTTC.

The CDR3 loop reads CASSPYSSKGNTIYF. CDR3 sequence (DNA): TGTGCCAGCAGTCCGTATTCATCGAAAGGAAACACCATATATTTT. The chain joins TRBV28 to TRBJ1-3; no clear D gene. The CDR3 has 15 amino acids. Trimming took off 5 bases at V and 4 bases at J, with 15 bases between the two ends. Germline CDR1 is MDHEN and CDR2 is SYDVKM.

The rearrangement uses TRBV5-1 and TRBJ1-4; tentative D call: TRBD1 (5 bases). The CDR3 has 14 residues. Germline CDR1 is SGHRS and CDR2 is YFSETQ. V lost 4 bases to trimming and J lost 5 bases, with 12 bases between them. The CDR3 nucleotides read TGCGCCAGCAGCCTCAGGGTCGGGAATGAAAAACTGTTTTTT. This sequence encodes CASSLRVGNEKLFF.

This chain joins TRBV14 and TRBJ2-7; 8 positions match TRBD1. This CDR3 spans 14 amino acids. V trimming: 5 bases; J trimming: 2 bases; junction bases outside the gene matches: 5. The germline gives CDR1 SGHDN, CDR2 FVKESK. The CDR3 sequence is CASSLVTGAYEQYF. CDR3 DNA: TGTGCCAGCAGCTTAGTGACAGGGGCCTACGAGCAGTACTTC.

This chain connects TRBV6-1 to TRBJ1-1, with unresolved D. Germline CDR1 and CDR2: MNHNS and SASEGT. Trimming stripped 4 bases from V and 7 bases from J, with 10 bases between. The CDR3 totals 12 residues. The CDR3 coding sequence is TGTGCCAGCAGTGTGGGCGGTTATGAAGCTTTCTTT. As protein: CASSVGGYEAFF.

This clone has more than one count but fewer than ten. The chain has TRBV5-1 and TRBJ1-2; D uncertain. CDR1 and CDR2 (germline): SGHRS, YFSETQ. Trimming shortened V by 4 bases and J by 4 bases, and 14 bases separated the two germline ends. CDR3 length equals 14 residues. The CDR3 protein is CASSPNGIVYGYTF. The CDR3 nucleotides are TGCGCCAGCAGCCCCAACGGGATAGTCTATGGCTACACCTTC.

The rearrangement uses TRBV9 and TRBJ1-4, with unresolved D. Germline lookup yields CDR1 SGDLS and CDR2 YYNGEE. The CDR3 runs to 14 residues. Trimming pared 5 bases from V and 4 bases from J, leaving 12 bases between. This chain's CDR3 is CASSETAINEKLFF. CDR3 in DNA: TGTGCCAGCAGTGAAACGGCTATTAATGAAAAACTGTTTTTT.